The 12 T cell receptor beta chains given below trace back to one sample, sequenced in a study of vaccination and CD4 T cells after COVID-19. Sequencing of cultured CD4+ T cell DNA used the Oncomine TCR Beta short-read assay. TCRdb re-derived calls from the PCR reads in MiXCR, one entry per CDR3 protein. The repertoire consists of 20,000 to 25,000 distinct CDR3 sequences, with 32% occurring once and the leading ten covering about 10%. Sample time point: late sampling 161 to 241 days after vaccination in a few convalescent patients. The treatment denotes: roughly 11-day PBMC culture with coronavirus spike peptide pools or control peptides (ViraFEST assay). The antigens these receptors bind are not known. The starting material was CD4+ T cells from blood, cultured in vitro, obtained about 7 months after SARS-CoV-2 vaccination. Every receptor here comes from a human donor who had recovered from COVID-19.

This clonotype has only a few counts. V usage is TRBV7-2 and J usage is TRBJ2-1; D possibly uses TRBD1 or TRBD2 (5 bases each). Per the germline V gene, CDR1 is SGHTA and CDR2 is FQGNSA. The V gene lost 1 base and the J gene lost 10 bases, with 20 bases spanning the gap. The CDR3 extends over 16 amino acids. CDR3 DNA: TGTGCCAGCAGCTTAGAACGAGTAGGGACGGCATCCGAGCAGTTCTTC. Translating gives CASSLERVGTASEQFF.

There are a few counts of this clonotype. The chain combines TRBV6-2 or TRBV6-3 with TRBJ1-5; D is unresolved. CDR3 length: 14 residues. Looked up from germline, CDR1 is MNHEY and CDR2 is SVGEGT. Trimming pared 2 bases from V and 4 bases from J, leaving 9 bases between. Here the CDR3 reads CASSYPRWNQPQHF. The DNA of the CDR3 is TGTGCCAGCAGTTACCCCAGGTGGAATCAGCCCCAGCATTTT.

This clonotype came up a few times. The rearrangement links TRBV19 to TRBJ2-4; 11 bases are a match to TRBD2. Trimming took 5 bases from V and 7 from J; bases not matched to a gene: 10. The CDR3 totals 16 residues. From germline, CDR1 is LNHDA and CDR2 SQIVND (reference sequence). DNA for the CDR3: TGTGCCAGTAGTTTCTTAGCGGGAGGGCCAGGGAACATTCAGTACTTC. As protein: CASSFLAGGPGNIQYF. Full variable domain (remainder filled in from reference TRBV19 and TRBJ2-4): DGGITQSPKYLFRKEGQNVTLSCEQNLNHDAMYWYRQDPGQGLRLIYYSQIVNDFQKGDIAEGYSVSREKKESFPLTVTSAQKNPTAFYLCASSFLAGGPGNIQYFGAGTRLSVL.

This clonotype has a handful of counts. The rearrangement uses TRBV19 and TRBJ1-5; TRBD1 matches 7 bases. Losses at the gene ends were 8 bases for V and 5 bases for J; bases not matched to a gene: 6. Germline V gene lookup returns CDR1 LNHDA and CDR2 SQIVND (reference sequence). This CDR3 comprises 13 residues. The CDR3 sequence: CASGQAIDQPQHF. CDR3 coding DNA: TGTGCCAGTGGACAGGCGATAGATCAGCCCCAGCATTTT.

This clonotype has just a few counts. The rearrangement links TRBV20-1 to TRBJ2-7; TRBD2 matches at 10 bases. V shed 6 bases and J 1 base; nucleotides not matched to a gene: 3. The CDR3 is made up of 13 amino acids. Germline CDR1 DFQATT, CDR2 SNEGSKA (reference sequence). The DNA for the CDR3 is TGCAGTGCCTTAGCGGGAGGTTCCTACGAGCAGTACTTC. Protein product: CSALAGGSYEQYF.

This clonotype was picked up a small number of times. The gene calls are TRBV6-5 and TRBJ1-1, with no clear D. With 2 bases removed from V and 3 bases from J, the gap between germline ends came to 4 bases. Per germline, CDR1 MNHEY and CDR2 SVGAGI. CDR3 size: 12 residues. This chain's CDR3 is CASSYGDTEAFF. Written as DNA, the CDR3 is TGTGCCAGCAGTTACGGGGACACTGAAGCTTTCTTT.

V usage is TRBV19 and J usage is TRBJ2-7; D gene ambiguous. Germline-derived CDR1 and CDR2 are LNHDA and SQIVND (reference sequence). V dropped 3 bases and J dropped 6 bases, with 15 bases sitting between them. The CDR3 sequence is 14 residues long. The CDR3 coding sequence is TGTGCCAGTAGTATCGGGTTTCGGCTTACCGAGCAGTACTTC. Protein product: CASSIGFRLTEQYF.

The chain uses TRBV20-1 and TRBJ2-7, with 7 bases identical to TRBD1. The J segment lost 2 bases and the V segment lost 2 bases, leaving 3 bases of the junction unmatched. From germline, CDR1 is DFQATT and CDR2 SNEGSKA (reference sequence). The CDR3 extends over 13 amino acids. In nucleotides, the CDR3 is TGCAGTGCTAGACGGACAGGAGCCTACGAGCAGTACTTC. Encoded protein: CSARRTGAYEQYF.

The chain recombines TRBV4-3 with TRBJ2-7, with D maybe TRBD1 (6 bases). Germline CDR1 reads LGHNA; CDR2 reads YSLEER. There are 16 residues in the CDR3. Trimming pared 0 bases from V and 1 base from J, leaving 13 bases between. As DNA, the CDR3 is TGCGCCAGCAGCCAAGATCTCGGAAGGGGGTCCTACGAGCAGTACTTC. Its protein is CASSQDLGRGSYEQYF.

The CDR3 reads CASSYSFWGFGETQYF. The CDR3 nucleotides are TGTGCCAGCAGTTACTCGTTTTGGGGGTTTGGAGAGACCCAGTACTTC. The chain couples TRBV6-5 to TRBJ2-5, with D perhaps assigned TRBD1 or TRBD2 (5 bases each). V shed 0 bases and J shed 4 bases, with 15 bases lying between them. The CDR3 consists of 16 residues. Germline assignment: CDR1 MNHEY and CDR2 SVGAGI.

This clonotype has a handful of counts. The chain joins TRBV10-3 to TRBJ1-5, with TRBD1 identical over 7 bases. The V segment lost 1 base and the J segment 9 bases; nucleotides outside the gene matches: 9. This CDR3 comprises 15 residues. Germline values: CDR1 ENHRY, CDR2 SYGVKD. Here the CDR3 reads CAISELQGGVGPQHF. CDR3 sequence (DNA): TGTGCCATCAGTGAGTTGCAGGGGGGAGTAGGGCCCCAGCATTTT.

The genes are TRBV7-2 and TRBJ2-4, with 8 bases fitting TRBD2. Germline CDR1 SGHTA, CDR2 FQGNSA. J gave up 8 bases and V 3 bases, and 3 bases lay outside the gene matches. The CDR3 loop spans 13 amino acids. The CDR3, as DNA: TGTGCCAGCAGCTTCAAGACTAGCGACATTCAGTACTTC. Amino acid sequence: CASSFKTSDIQYF.